This T cell receptor beta chain was profiled in a study of OX40 agonist ivuxolimab in advanced cancers. Context from the whole study: Ivuxolimab was a fully human IgG2 agonistic monoclonal antibody targeting the costimulatory receptor OX40 (CD134). Of the roughly 51 patients in dose escalation, about 19 had hepatocellular carcinoma, around 15 had melanoma, 9 had renal cell carcinoma and 9 had head and neck cancer. Peripheral TCRbeta sequencing aimed to test whether ivuxolimab altered TCR sequence diversity and caused clonal T-cell expansion. The paper describes the monotherapy dose-escalation part (N of about 52 patients) of the phase I trial of ivuxolimab. Prior anti-PD-1, anti-PD-L1 or anti-CTLA-4 therapy was permitted, and checkpoint inhibitors had been received by about 37% of dose-escalation patients. Intravenous ivuxolimab was administered to patients every 2 weeks at six dose levels: 0.01, 0.1, 0.3, 1.5, 3 and 10 mg/kg. Partial responses occurred in three dose-escalation patients: two with cutaneous melanoma and one with hepatocellular carcinoma. The dose-escalation cohort was roughly 87% male with a mean age of around 64 years, ranging from roughly 20 to 80.

Patients with autoimmune disease history or receiving systemic immunosuppression were excluded from the trial. Peripheral blood for TCR sequencing was collected from all dose cohorts at baseline, on cycle 4 day 1, and on cycle 7 day 1. The samples were drawn from a first-in-human, open-label, multicenter phase I dose-escalation trial of ivuxolimab. Adults with locally advanced or metastatic head and neck squamous cell, hepatocellular, melanoma or renal cell carcinoma were enrolled in the trial. CD4+ and CD8+ T cells were sorted separately from peripheral blood before TCR sequencing. Points the paper makes about the study in general: Partial responders in the 0.1-3.0 mg/kg groups had among the lowest normalized peripheral clonal expansion, especially among CD8+ T cells. After ivuxolimab, CD8+ T cells had more expanded clones than CD4+ T cells on average. At doses of 0.1 to 3.0 mg/kg, clonal expansion of both CD4+ and CD8+ blood T cells was observed from baseline to week 6. Which antigens the clonally expanded peripheral T cells were specific for was not determined. Low levels of normalized T-cell clonal expansion were also shown by some nonresponding patients.

V sheds 5 bases and J sheds 3 bases, leaving 14 bases between their ends. The CDR3 covers 14 residues, taking in both the cysteine and the phenylalanine. Of the read, only the CDR3 DNA is kept; its 42 bases are in frame from base 1. For CDR1 and CDR2, the germline V gene lists LGHNA and YSLEER. Worth noting for this clone: Its antigen remains undetermined. No much larger clone exists at a distance of one base, and base qualities are not known.

Genomic DNA was extracted from sorted cells for sequencing of the TCRbeta CDR3 region. TCRbeta CDR3 regions were sequenced using the immunoSEQ Assay. Imported from immuneACCESS, the table was reduced by TCRdb to in-frame sequences with V and J called. These copies leave out some clones; in studies compared against another copy, an unresolved V gene accounts for under half, and the cause of the remainder is not known. The sample has 57,000 or so clones on record, 89% of them singletons. The top ten hold 15% to 20% of the sample. The clonotype comes from an adult with an advanced solid tumor such as melanoma, head and neck, liver or kidney cancer. This specimen was CD4+ or CD8+ T cells sorted from blood, taken in a trial of the OX40 agonist ivuxolimab. The chain is assembled from TRBV4-3 and TRBJ2-7; a tentative D match to TRBD1 spans 5 bases. The CDR3: CASSSYAGNYEQYF. The DNA sequence reads TGCGCCAGCAGCTCATATGCAGGGAACTACGAGCAGTACTTC.